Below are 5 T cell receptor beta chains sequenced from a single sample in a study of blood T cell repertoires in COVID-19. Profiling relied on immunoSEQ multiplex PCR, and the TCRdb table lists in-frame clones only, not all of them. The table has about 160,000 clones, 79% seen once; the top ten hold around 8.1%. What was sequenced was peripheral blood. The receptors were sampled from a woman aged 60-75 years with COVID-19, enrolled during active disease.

The CDR3 spells CASSYSGGRAGEQYF. In DNA form, the CDR3 reads TGTGCCAGCAGTTACTCGGGGGGGAGGGCCGGCGAGCAGTACTTC. The chain has TRBV6-5 and TRBJ2-7; 7 nucleotides align to TRBD2. This CDR3 spans 15 amino acids. CDR1 MNHEY and CDR2 SVGAGI come from the germline V gene. V lost 0 bases, J lost 6 bases, and 8 bases stayed unmatched.

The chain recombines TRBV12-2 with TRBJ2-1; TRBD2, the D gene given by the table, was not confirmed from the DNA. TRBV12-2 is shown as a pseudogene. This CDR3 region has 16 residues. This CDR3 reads CASRLGTSGYHNEQFF. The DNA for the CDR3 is TGTGCAAGTCGCTTAGGGACTAGCGGGTACCACAATGAGCAGTTCTTC.

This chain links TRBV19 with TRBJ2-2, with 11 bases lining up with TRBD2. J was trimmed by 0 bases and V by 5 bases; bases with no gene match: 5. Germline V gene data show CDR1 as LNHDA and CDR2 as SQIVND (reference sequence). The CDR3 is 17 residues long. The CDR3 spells CASSQLAGAANTGELFF. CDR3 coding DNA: TGTGCCAGTAGTCAACTAGCGGGAGCCGCGAACACCGGGGAGCTGTTTTTT.

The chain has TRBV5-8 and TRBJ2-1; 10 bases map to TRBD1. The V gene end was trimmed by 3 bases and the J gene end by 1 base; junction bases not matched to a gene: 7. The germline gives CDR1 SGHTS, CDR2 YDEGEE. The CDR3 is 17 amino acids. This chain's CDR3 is CASSYHRDRGSYNEQFF. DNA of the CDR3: TGTGCCAGCAGCTACCACCGGGACAGGGGTTCCTACAATGAGCAGTTCTTC.

The CDR3 loop is CASSQENRYRNTGELFF. The CDR3 DNA reads as TGTGCCAGCAGCCAAGAGAACAGGTATCGAAACACCGGGGAGCTGTTTTTT. The gene calls are TRBV4-2 and TRBJ2-2; D is perhaps TRBD1 (5 bases). Trimming removed 0 bases from V and 2 bases from J, with 13 bases in between. This CDR3 spans 17 amino acids. Germline CDR1 and CDR2: LGHNA and YNFKEQ.